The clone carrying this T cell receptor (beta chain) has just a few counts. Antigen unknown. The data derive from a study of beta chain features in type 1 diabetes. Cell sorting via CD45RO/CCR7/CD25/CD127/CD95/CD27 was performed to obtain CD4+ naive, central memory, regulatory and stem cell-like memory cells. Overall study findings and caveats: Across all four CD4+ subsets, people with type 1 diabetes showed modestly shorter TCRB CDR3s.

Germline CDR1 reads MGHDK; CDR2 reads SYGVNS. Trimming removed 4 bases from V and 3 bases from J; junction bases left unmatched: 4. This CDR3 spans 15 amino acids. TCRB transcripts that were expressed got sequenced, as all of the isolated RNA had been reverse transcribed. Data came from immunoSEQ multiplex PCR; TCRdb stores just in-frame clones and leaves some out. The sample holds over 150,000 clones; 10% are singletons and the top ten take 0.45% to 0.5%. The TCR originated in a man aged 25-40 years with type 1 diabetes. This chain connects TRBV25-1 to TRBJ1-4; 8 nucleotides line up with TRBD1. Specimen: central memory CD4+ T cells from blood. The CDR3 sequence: CASSASDRANEKLFF. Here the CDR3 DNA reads TGTGCCAGCAGTGCATCGGACAGGGCTAATGAAAAACTGTTTTTT.